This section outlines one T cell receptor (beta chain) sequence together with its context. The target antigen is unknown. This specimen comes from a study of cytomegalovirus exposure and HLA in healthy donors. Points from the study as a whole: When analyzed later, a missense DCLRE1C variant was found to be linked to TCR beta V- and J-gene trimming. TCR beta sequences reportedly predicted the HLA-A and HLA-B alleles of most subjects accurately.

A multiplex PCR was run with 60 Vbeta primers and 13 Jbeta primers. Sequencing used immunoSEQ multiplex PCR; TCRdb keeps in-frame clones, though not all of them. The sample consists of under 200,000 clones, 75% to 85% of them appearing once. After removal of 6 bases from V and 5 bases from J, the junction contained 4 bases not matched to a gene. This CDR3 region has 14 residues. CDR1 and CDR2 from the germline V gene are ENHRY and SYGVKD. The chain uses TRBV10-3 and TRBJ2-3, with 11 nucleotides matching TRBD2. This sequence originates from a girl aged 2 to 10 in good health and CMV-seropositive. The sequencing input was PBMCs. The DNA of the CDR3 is TGTGCCATCAGCCCCCTAGCGGGAGGAGATACGCAGTATTTT. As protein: CAISPLAGGDTQYF.